This T cell receptor (beta chain) was profiled in a study of blood T cell repertoires in COVID-19. Everyone who took part was 18 to 89 years old, and they came from about 25 US areas. Recovery among Cohort 3 donors was established by two negative PCRs, clearance, or symptom resolution. TCRdb keeps only in-frame clones here, not all; method: immunoSEQ multiplex PCR. Of fewer than 500,000 clones listed, roughly 87% are singletons. CDR3 length: 17 amino acids. The V end lost 5 bases, the J end lost 2 bases, and 20 bases lay between the germline ends. Germline CDR1 SGHTS, CDR2 YDEGEE. The clonotype was recovered from a woman aged 18-29 years who had recovered from COVID-19. Sequencing used PBMCs or T cells enriched from blood (not recorded which). The chain links TRBV5-8 to TRBJ1-5; D gene ambiguous. The DNA of the CDR3 is TGTGCCAGCAGTTTTCCATCAGGATTGGAGGGCAATCAGCCCCAGCATTTT. The encoded protein is CASSFPSGLEGNQPQHF.